This TCR beta chain was retrieved from a study of shared clonotypes between healthy human individuals. Turning to this clone: The antigen is not known.

Authors' analysis steps: Junction-only sequences without quality scores were provided by ImmunoSEQ, so filtering was different. Here immunoSEQ multiplex PCR was the method, and the copy in TCRdb shows in-frame clones only, minus some. D and trimming were read from the DNA, whereas the V and J calls and clone size are those reported in that table. Of 500,000 to 700,000 clones in the sample, 85% to 95% were seen once. CDR3 length equals 13 residues. Germline V gene lookup returns CDR1 MDHEN and CDR2 SYDVKM. With 6 bases removed from V and 5 bases from J, the gap between germline ends came to 10 bases. Selected positively for CCR7 and CD45RO-negative, naive CD8 cells excluded terminally differentiated effector memory CD45RA+ cells. Study-wide results and limits: Shared across four donors were 5% to 6% of the naive CD4 clonotypes.

Input material: naive CD8+ T cells sorted from blood. This receptor was obtained from a woman in her 30s in good health. This chain joins TRBV28 and TRBJ2-2; unclear D gene. The CDR3 spells CASSLGRTGELFF. Written as DNA, the CDR3 is TGTGCCAGCAGCCTAGGCAGGACCGGGGAGCTGTTTTTT.